Presented here are 26 T cell receptor beta chains from one specimen sequenced in a study of T cell repertoires in cytomegalovirus infection. Antigens of these TCRs are unknown. Each CDR3 protein gets one entry after TCRdb re-called the reads with MiXCR. The sample has some 900,000 distinct CDR3 sequences; 32% are singletons. This sample comprised cultured CD8+ T cells from PBMCs, obtained from culture after CMV antigen stimulation. Receptors were obtained from a human donor in good health (CMV status not recorded). Some clones in this sample may be carry-over from other donors' samples.

About this clonotype itself: The junction and the germline gene differ at one end; a read error may be behind it. The rearrangement links TRBV10-3 to TRBJ1-3; 8 positions agree with TRBD1. The CDR3 loop spans 17 amino acids. The V gene's germline CDR1 is ENHRY and CDR2 SYGVKD. This CDR3 is CVISTGDTKLSGNTIYF. The CDR3 nucleotides read TGTGTCATCTCGACAGGGGATACAAAACTCTCTGGAAACACCATATATTTT.

This clonotype was found a few times. V and J are TRBV4-1 and TRBJ1-1; 9 nucleotides agree with TRBD1. The CDR3 covers 18 residues. J lost 1 base, V lost 1 base, and 10 bases had no gene match. Germline CDR1 reads MGHRA; CDR2 reads YSYEKL. The CDR3 loop reads CASSQVGPRDRENTEAFF. The CDR3 nucleotides are TGCGCCAGCAGCCAAGTCGGGCCCCGGGACAGGGAGAACACTGAAGCTTTCTTT.

The chain uses TRBV19 and TRBJ1-6; 10 nucleotides agree with TRBD1. The CDR3 length is 15 residues. V gave up 5 bases and J gave up 10 bases; unmatched junction bases: 8. CDR1 is LNHDA and CDR2 is SQIVND in the germline V gene (reference sequence). CDR3 region: CASSPPGQGISPLHF. CDR3 DNA sequence: TGTGCCAGTAGTCCTCCGGGACAGGGGATCTCACCCCTCCACTTT.

This chain uses TRBV7-9 with TRBJ1-4; D gene ambiguous. This CDR3 has 14 amino acids. The V and J ends lost 5 bases and 7 bases respectively, with 14 bases between them. In germline, CDR1 is SEHNR, CDR2 FQNEAQ (reference sequence). DNA for the CDR3: TGTGCCAGCAGCCCGGTCTTGGACGGTGAAAAACTGTTTTTT. Its protein product is CASSPVLDGEKLFF. The full variable domain, its missing parts supplied by reference TRBV7-9 and TRBJ1-4, is DTGVSQNPRHKITKRGQNVTFRCDPISEHNRLYWYRQTLGQGPEFLTYFQNEAQLEKSRLLSDRFSAERPKGSFSTLEIQRTEQGDSAMYLCASSPVLDGEKLFFGSGTQLSVL.

The V call is TRBV4-1, the J call TRBJ2-3; D may match TRBD1 or TRBD2 (5 bases each). Trimming stripped 0 bases from V and 6 bases from J, with 10 bases between. This CDR3 has 14 residues. The germline V gene encodes CDR1 MGHRA and CDR2 YSYEKL. Here the CDR3 reads CASSQDPGHDTQYF. DNA for the CDR3: TGCGCCAGCAGCCAAGATCCGGGGCATGATACGCAGTATTTT.

The CDR3 sequence: CASSWGGATEAFF. CDR3 nucleotide sequence: TGTGCCAGCAGTTGGGGGGGAGCCACTGAAGCTTTCTTT. The J gene is TRBJ1-1, the V gene TRBV6-2 or TRBV6-3; D is perhaps TRBD1 (5 bases). Trimming stripped 4 bases from V and 4 bases from J, with 10 bases between. The CDR3 extends over 13 amino acids. Germline lookup yields CDR1 MNHEY and CDR2 SVGEGT.

The CDR3: CASSETQAHQPQHF. The CDR3, as DNA: TGTGCCAGCAGTGAAACTCAGGCACATCAGCCCCAGCATTTT. The chain couples TRBV25-1 to TRBJ1-5; D is unclear. The germline V gene has CDR1 MGHDK and CDR2 SYGVNS. The V gene lost 2 bases and the J gene lost 5 bases, with 10 bases spanning the gap. This CDR3 is 14 amino acids long. The variable domain in full, with the rest retrieved from reference TRBV25-1 and TRBJ1-5, is EADIYQTPRYLVIGTGKKITLECSQTMGHDKMYWYQQDPGMELHLIHYSYGVNSTEKGDLSSESTVSRIRTEHFPLTLESARPSHTSQYLCASSETQAHQPQHFGDGTRLSIL.

This clonotype was observed a handful of times. This sequence joins TRBV10-3 and TRBJ1-2, with no clear D. V lost 0 bases, J lost 4 bases, and 3 bases lay in between. This CDR3 contains 12 residues. CDR1 ENHRY and CDR2 SYGVKD come from the germline V gene. The CDR3 nucleotides are TGTGCCATCAGTGAGTCGCTCTATGGCTACACCTTC. Encoded protein: CAISESLYGYTF.

V usage is TRBV27 and J usage is TRBJ2-3; D is possibly TRBD1 (6 bases). V dropped 2 bases and J dropped 3 bases, with 12 bases sitting between them. CDR1 is MNHEY, CDR2 SMNVEV, per germline (reference sequence). CDR3 length equals 15 residues. Here the CDR3 reads CASSLGGRLTDTQYF. The CDR3 DNA follows: TGTGCCAGCAGTTTAGGGGGCCGGTTAACAGATACGCAGTATTTT.

The chain recombines TRBV29-1 with TRBJ2-2, with D hard to call. CDR1 SQVTM and CDR2 ANQGSEA come from the germline V gene. Between the trimmed V and J ends, which lost 0 bases and 3 bases, there was a span of 11 bases. The CDR3 totals 15 residues. CDR3 nucleotides: TGCAGCGTTGAAGACGCCCAGTTGGACACCGGGGAGCTGTTTTTT. Amino acid sequence: CSVEDAQLDTGELFF.

The chain is built from TRBV27 and TRBJ2-3, with D possibly being TRBD1 (5 bases). CDR1 is MNHEY, CDR2 SMNVEV, per germline (reference sequence). CDR3 length: 15 residues. V was cut by 5 bases and J by 0 bases, with 12 bases left in between. The CDR3 loop reads CASSETVISTDTQYF. In nucleotides, the CDR3 is TGTGCCAGCAGTGAGACAGTAATTAGCACAGATACGCAGTATTTT.

The rearrangement uses TRBV28 and TRBJ2-1, with 13 bases identical to TRBD2. The CDR3 totals 14 residues. V lost 6 bases and J lost 9; bases outside the gene matches: 5. CDR1 and CDR2 from the germline V gene are MDHEN and SYDVKM. The CDR3 spells CASSGLAGAIEQFF. CDR3 nucleotides: TGTGCCAGCAGCGGACTAGCGGGGGCCATTGAGCAGTTCTTC.

The chain couples TRBV19 to TRBJ1-3, with D possibly matching TRBD1 (5 bases). Germline loops: CDR1 LNHDA, CDR2 SQIVND (reference sequence). V was trimmed by 10 bases and J by 0 bases, leaving 16 bases between them. This CDR3 region has 15 residues. For the CDR3, the DNA is TGTGCCACCCAGGAGACAGCCTTCTCTGGAAACACCATATATTTT. It specifies CATQETAFSGNTIYF.

This rearrangement joins TRBV7-2 to TRBJ2-7; D gene unclear. Germline-derived CDR1 and CDR2 are SGHTA and FQGNSA. Trimming cost V 1 base and J 2 bases, with 12 bases left between them. This CDR3 is 15 amino acids long. This chain's CDR3 is CASSLEIHTTYEQYV. The CDR3 DNA sequence: TGTGCCAGCAGCTTAGAAATTCACACTACCTACGAGCAGTACGTC.

This clonotype was seen only a few times. The chain recombines TRBV12-3 or TRBV12-4 with TRBJ2-3; D might be TRBD2 (6 bases). The CDR3 contains 15 residues. V was pared by 1 base and J by 0 bases, with 8 bases between. Here the CDR3 reads CASSLGAGSTDTQYF. CDR3 DNA: TGTGCCAGCAGTTTAGGGGCGGGAAGCACAGATACGCAGTATTTT.

Many counts were recorded for this clonotype. J is TRBJ2-2 and V is TRBV7-8, with D possibly matching TRBD2 (5 bases). V was cut by 5 bases and J by 5 bases, with 9 bases left in between. The CDR3 loop spans 13 amino acids. Germline V gene sequence: CDR1 SGHVS, CDR2 FQNEAQ. CDR3 sequence reads: CASSLGRTGELFF. The CDR3 DNA is TGTGCCAGCAGCCTAGGGAGAACCGGGGAGCTGTTTTTT.

This clonotype turned up a few times. The rearrangement uses TRBV20-1 and TRBJ2-3; 7 bases match TRBD2. The ends lost 3 bases at V and 2 bases at J; junction bases unmatched: 5. Per the germline V gene, CDR1 is DFQATT and CDR2 is SNEGSKA (reference sequence). The CDR3 runs to 14 residues. The DNA of the CDR3 is TGCAGTGCTAGTCGGCGGGGGACCACAGATACGCAGTATTTT. Protein product: CSASRRGTTDTQYF.

This clonotype was detected ten times or more. V and J are TRBV6-5 and TRBJ2-7; no firm D call. The V gene lost 2 bases and the J gene lost 5 bases, with 13 bases spanning the gap. Germline V gives CDR1 MNHEY, CDR2 SVGAGI. The CDR3 is made up of 14 amino acids. Here the CDR3 reads CASSYVSYSNEQYF. CDR3 nucleotide sequence: TGTGCCAGCAGTTACGTTTCATACTCGAACGAGCAGTACTTC.

There are a few counts of this clonotype. The J gene is TRBJ2-7, the V gene TRBV6-1, with 8 bases matching TRBD2. After removal of 10 bases from V and 0 bases from J, the junction contained 8 bases not matched to a gene. Germline CDR1 MNHNS, CDR2 SASEGT. This CDR3 spans 14 amino acids. Here the CDR3 DNA reads TGTGCCACCTCTAGCGGGCTGAGCTCCTACGAGCAGTACTTC. It codes for CATSSGLSSYEQYF.

This clonotype appeared a few times. Here the CDR3 reads CSARRNDSPWIVSPLHF. The CDR3 coding sequence is TGCAGTGCTAGAAGAAATGACAGCCCCTGGATTGTTTCACCCCTCCACTTT. The rearrangement links TRBV20-1 to TRBJ1-6, with D possibly being TRBD1 (5 bases). Deletions cut 2 bases from V and 9 bases from J, with 23 bases between. This CDR3 contains 17 residues. The germline CDR1 and CDR2 sequences are DFQATT and SNEGSKA (reference sequence).

The chain combines TRBV4-2 with TRBJ1-1, with no clear D. Between the trimmed V and J ends, which lost 7 bases and 1 base, there was a span of 16 bases. The CDR3 extends over 15 amino acids. Germline V gives CDR1 LGHNA, CDR2 YNFKEQ. The DNA of the CDR3 is TGTGCCAGCAATATAAAGGAGGGAAAGAACACTGAAGCTTTCTTT. It specifies CASNIKEGKNTEAFF.

The chain uses TRBV6-2 or TRBV6-3 and TRBJ1-5; D unclear. Trimming stripped 4 bases from V and 5 bases from J, with 15 bases between. The germline gives CDR1 MNHEY, CDR2 SVGEGT. The CDR3 covers 15 residues. In DNA, the CDR3 is TGTGCCAGCAGTTCGGAGGGCGCGTGGGATCAGCCCCAGCATTTT. Protein: CASSSEGAWDQPQHF.

This clonotype appeared many times. This chain connects TRBV7-2 to TRBJ2-2; weak D call: TRBD1 (5 bases). V lost 5 bases to trimming and J lost 0 bases, with 16 bases between them. Germline assignment: CDR1 SGHTA and CDR2 FQGNSA. This CDR3 has 17 amino acids. DNA of the CDR3: TGTGCCAGCAGCCTAACAGGATACCCTTCGAACACCGGGGAGCTGTTTTTT. Residues: CASSLTGYPSNTGELFF.

The chain links TRBV20-1 to TRBJ1-6; the D gene is possibly TRBD1 (5 bases). Germline V gene lookup returns CDR1 DFQATT and CDR2 SNEGSKA (reference sequence). V was cut by 4 bases and J by 9 bases, with 19 bases left in between. The CDR3 is 15 residues long. As DNA, the CDR3 is TGCAGTGCTACCCTGCGGAGGGGAGGCGGTTCACCCCTCCACTTT. Amino acid sequence: CSATLRRGGGSPLHF.

The chain uses TRBV19 and TRBJ1-5; tentatively, D is TRBD1 (5 bases). The CDR3 is 16 residues long. The V end lost 5 bases, the J end lost 1 base, and 15 bases lay between the germline ends. CDR1 is LNHDA, CDR2 SQIVND, per germline (reference sequence). The CDR3 protein is CASSHRRQLSNQPQHF. In DNA, the CDR3 is TGTGCCAGTAGTCACCGACGACAGCTAAGCAATCAGCCCCAGCATTTT.

The rearrangement joins TRBV7-9 to TRBJ1-1; D might be TRBD1 (6 bases). The length of the CDR3 is 15 residues. The germline V and J ends were trimmed by 5 bases and 5 bases, with 18 bases remaining between them. CDR1 SEHNR and CDR2 FQNEAQ come from the germline V gene (reference sequence). The CDR3 loop is CASSKLQGGWTEAFF. The CDR3, as DNA: TGTGCCAGCAGCAAATTACAGGGTGGGTGGACTGAAGCTTTCTTT.